What follows describes a single TCR beta chain. This specimen comes from a study of STAT5B mutations in CD4+ large granular lymphocyte leukemia. The V gene's germline CDR1 is MNHNY and CDR2 SVGAGI (reference sequence). V lost 2 bases and J lost 7, with 12 bases in between. The CDR3 is 14 residues long. TCRdb's copy holds only in-frame clones and misses some; the assay was immunoSEQ multiplex PCR. The sample has 30,000 or so clones; 75% to 85% are singletons. The material sequenced was CD4+ T cells from blood buffy coats. The chain is built from TRBV6-6 and TRBJ1-5, with D perhaps matching TRBD1 (6 bases). This receptor was obtained from a human donor in good health. CDR3: CASSYGGAGQPQHF. CDR3 coding DNA: TGTGCCAGCAGTTACGGGGGGGCTGGGCAGCCCCAGCATTTT.